This entry is about one TCR beta chain. The junction shows a germline mismatch at one end, possibly a read error. This specimen belongs to a study of blood T cell repertoires in COVID-19. Categorization into cohorts depended on clinical history that participants reported. Within 2 weeks before study entry, exposed participants met a COVID-19 case. Per the authors' pipeline: Reference gene primer amplification in the assay estimated nucleated cell counts. TCRdb's copy holds only in-frame clones and misses some; the assay was immunoSEQ multiplex PCR. That table furnishes V, J and clone size, whereas the DNA furnished D and trimming. In the table there are a few hundred thousand clones, 88% of which are singletons. The germline CDR1 and CDR2 sequences are SNHLY and FYNNEI. The CDR3 is 10 amino acids.

The material sequenced was PBMCs or T cells enriched from blood (not recorded which). The receptor comes from a woman aged 40 to 50 who had been exposed to COVID-19. This chain connects TRBV2 to TRBJ1-6, with a tentative D call TRBD1 (5 bases). The CDR3 DNA follows: TGTGCCAGCAGTGATAGTCGACGGACATTT. Encoded protein: CASSDSRRTF.